This passage covers 30 T cell receptor beta chains from one sample sequenced in a study of T cells in Graves' hyperthyroidism and ophthalmopathy (dated by TCRdb to the late 2010s). The receptor library was made with multiplex PCR. For sequencing, an Illumina HiSeq 2000 was employed. The TCR beta CDR3 regions were amplified from the RNA transcripts. The first round of RT-PCR for the TCR CDR3 was performed with the HTBI primer set and the Qiagen OneStep RT-PCR kit. In TCRdb, the public reads were trimmed at Q25 with fastp and aligned with MiXCR, with productive beta chains retained. Merged by CDR3 protein, the rows form single entries marked with the most common genes and DNA. Present in this sample are 500,000 to 600,000 distinct CDR3 sequences, about 43% of which were seen just once. The ten top clones hold around 8% of the sample. Sequencing was done on a sample of peripheral blood or thyroid tissue (not recorded which). All receptors derive from a woman under 30 with Graves' hyperthyroidism.

This clonotype was observed many times. The chain has TRBV4-1 and TRBJ1-1; D not resolved. Germline V gene lookup returns CDR1 MGHRA and CDR2 YSYEKL. The V gene lost 0 bases and the J gene lost 4 bases, with 12 bases spanning the gap. The CDR3 loop spans 15 amino acids. CDR3 in amino acids: CASSQEGGRGTEAFF. Here the CDR3 DNA reads TGCGCCAGCAGCCAAGAGGGCGGTCGGGGCACTGAAGCTTTCTTT.

The V gene is TRBV7-3, the J gene TRBJ1-5; D is possibly TRBD1 (6 bases). The CDR3 covers 14 residues. Germline lookup yields CDR1 SGHTA and CDR2 FQGTGA. V lost 3 bases and J 3 bases, leaving 9 bases between the germline ends. The CDR3 loop reads CASSFTGTNQPQHF. The CDR3 region has the DNA TGTGCCAGCAGCTTTACAGGGACCAATCAGCCCCAGCATTTT.

The CDR3 here is CASSALGVGTGELFF. The CDR3 region has the DNA TGTGCCAGCAGTGCTCTGGGGGTGGGCACCGGGGAGCTGTTTTTT. J is TRBJ2-2 and V is TRBV12-3 or TRBV12-4; D might be TRBD1 or TRBD2, each matching 5 bases. Trimming shortened V by 5 bases and J by 4 bases, and 14 bases separated the two germline ends. The CDR3 consists of 15 residues.

The rearrangement uses TRBV15 and TRBJ2-3; D assignment may be TRBD1 or TRBD2 (5 bases each). Trimming took 1 base from V and 2 from J, leaving 10 bases between them. Germline V gene sequence: CDR1 LNHNV, CDR2 YYDKDF (reference sequence). The CDR3 runs 15 residues. The CDR3 DNA follows: TGTGCCACCAGCAGAGGGGGGTCCGCCACAGATACGCAGTATTTT. This encodes CATSRGGSATDTQYF.

This clonotype was detected a few times. The CDR3 DNA follows: TGTGCCACAGGGGAACGGGGCAATCAGCCCCAGTACTTC. It codes for CATGERGNQPQYF. The chain joins TRBV7-9 to TRBJ2-5; possible D gene TRBD1, 6 bases. Between the trimmed V and J ends, which lost 10 bases and 9 bases, there was a span of 21 bases. The CDR3 runs 13 residues. Germline-derived CDR1 and CDR2 are SEHNR and FQNEAQ (reference sequence).

This chain uses TRBV15 with TRBJ1-6, with D possibly matching TRBD1 (6 bases). CDR3 size: 15 residues. V lost 4 bases, J lost 5 bases, and 12 bases lay in between. Germline V gene lookup returns CDR1 LNHNV and CDR2 YYDKDF (reference sequence). CDR3 amino acids: CATSTRQDDNSPLHF. DNA of the CDR3: TGTGCCACCAGCACCCGACAGGATGATAATTCACCCCTCCACTTT. The full variable domain, in which reference TRBV15 and TRBJ1-6 provide the parts outside the CDR3, is DAMVIQNPRYQVTQFGKPVTLSCSQTLNHNVMYWYQQKSSQAPKLLFHYYDKDFNNEADTPDNFQSRRPNTSFCFLDIRSPGLGDTAMYLCATSTRQDDNSPLHFGNGTRLTVT.

The rearrangement uses TRBV29-1 and TRBJ2-5; TRBD1 agrees at 9 bases. The ends lost 7 bases at V and 3 bases at J; junction bases unmatched: 6. The CDR3 is 13 residues long. Germline CDR1 and CDR2: SQVTM and ANQGSEA. The CDR3 loop is CSAGTGRKETQYF. DNA of the CDR3: TGCAGCGCCGGGACAGGGCGAAAAGAGACCCAGTACTTC.

This rearrangement joins TRBV7-2 to TRBJ1-5; D gene unclear. Germline V lookup: CDR1 SGHTA, CDR2 FQGNSA. This CDR3 is 16 amino acids long. Trimming removed 2 bases at V and 7 bases at J, with 18 bases between. The CDR3 DNA follows: TGTGCCAGCAGCTTATTGGGCGGGATGTACGAGCAGCCCCAGCATTTT. Its protein product is CASSLLGGMYEQPQHF.

This clonotype occurred many times. The rearrangement joins TRBV5-1 to TRBJ2-7; a weak D match, TRBD2 (5 bases). The CDR3 runs to 15 residues. Trimming took off 0 bases at V and 6 bases at J, with 16 bases between the two ends. Per germline, CDR1 SGHRS and CDR2 YFSETQ. This CDR3 is CASSLAYPTRGEQYF. CDR3 nucleotide sequence: TGCGCCAGCAGCTTGGCCTACCCTACCCGGGGCGAGCAGTACTTC.

This rearrangement joins TRBV10-3 to TRBJ2-6; D ambiguous. The CDR3 contains 14 residues. Germline lookup yields CDR1 ENHRY and CDR2 SYGVKD. V lost 2 bases and J lost 4, with 6 bases in between. The CDR3 DNA sequence: TGTGCCATCAGTGAGGGCGTCGGGGCCAACGTCCTGACTTTC. This codes for CAISEGVGANVLTF.

A note on this clonotype: A single base separates this from a much larger clone, so it may be a read error. J is TRBJ2-2 and V is TRBV7-3, with D perhaps assigned TRBD1 or TRBD2 (5 bases each). Germline CDR1 and CDR2: SGHTA and FQGTGA. The CDR3 is 13 residues long. The CDR3 loop reads CASSLGPAGVLFF. CDR3 coding DNA: TGTGCCAGCAGCTTGGGACCCGCCGGGGTGCTGTTTTTT.

Many counts were recorded for this clonotype. CDR3 in DNA: TGCGCCAGCAGCCAAGATTCGGGACGGCACTATGGCTACACCTTC. This codes for CASSQDSGRHYGYTF. V gene TRBV4-1 combines with J gene TRBJ1-2; perhaps TRBD1 as D (5 bases). Germline V lookup: CDR1 MGHRA, CDR2 YSYEKL. Trimming took off 0 bases at V and 3 bases at J, with 11 bases between the two ends. The CDR3 is 15 amino acids.

This clonotype was detected only a few times. The chain employs TRBV27 and TRBJ1-5; TRBD1 agrees at 9 bases. Trimming cost V 2 bases and J 8 bases; bases outside gene matches: 10. The CDR3 runs to 16 residues. CDR1 and CDR2 from the germline V gene are MNHEY and SMNVEV (reference sequence). CDR3 sequence reads: CASSLGTGYPLEPQHF. CDR3 DNA: TGTGCCAGCAGTTTAGGGACAGGGTATCCCCTCGAGCCCCAGCATTTT.

This clonotype has a handful of counts. The J gene is TRBJ1-2, the V gene TRBV2, with D possibly TRBD1 on 5 matching bases. Deletions cut 8 bases from V and 2 bases from J, with 12 bases between. CDR1 SNHLY and CDR2 FYNNEI come from the germline V gene. This CDR3 is built from 13 residues. The CDR3 here is CASRPGLNYGYTF. Written as DNA, the CDR3 is TGTGCCAGCCGGCCAGGGTTAAACTATGGCTACACCTTC.

The rearrangement links TRBV7-2 to TRBJ2-7, with D perhaps being TRBD1 or TRBD2 (5 bases each). Germline V CDR1 and CDR2: SGHTA, FQGNSA. This CDR3 spans 13 amino acids. The V gene lost 1 base and the J gene lost 7 bases, with 11 bases spanning the gap. Here the CDR3 reads CASSLEWDQEQYF. The CDR3 DNA is TGTGCCAGCAGCTTAGAATGGGACCAAGAGCAGTACTTC.

The rearrangement links TRBV7-9 to TRBJ1-5; D is unclear. CDR1 and CDR2 from the germline V gene are SEHNR and FQNEAQ (reference sequence). V was clipped by 2 bases and J by 6 bases, with 14 bases between them. The CDR3 is 15 residues long. The CDR3 reads CASSLTGVEGQPQHF. CDR3 DNA sequence: TGTGCCAGCAGCTTAACTGGGGTAGAGGGTCAGCCCCAGCATTTT. The whole variable domain, filled in from reference TRBV7-9 and TRBJ1-5, reads DTGVSQNPRHKITKRGQNVTFRCDPISEHNRLYWYRQTLGQGPEFLTYFQNEAQLEKSRLLSDRFSAERPKGSFSTLEIQRTEQGDSAMYLCASSLTGVEGQPQHFGDGTRLSIL.

This clonotype appeared many times. This chain connects TRBV2 to TRBJ1-4; 8 bases agree with TRBD1. V lost 2 bases, J lost 3 bases, and 2 bases stayed unmatched. Germline CDR1 SNHLY, CDR2 FYNNEI. The CDR3 is made up of 15 amino acids. CDR3 nucleotides: TGTGCCAGCAGTGAATCGACAGGGGCTAATGAAAAACTGTTTTTT. This translates into CASSESTGANEKLFF.

The chain is built from TRBV2 and TRBJ1-6, with TRBD1 matching over 8 bases. This CDR3 is built from 14 residues. The V gene's germline CDR1 is SNHLY and CDR2 FYNNEI. The CDR3 region is CATPERTGSSPLHF. The CDR3 DNA sequence: TGTGCTACCCCCGAGAGGACAGGGTCATCACCCCTCCACTTT.

The V call is TRBV7-8, the J call TRBJ2-5; D is ambiguous. The germline V gene encodes CDR1 SGHVS and CDR2 FQNEAQ. With 5 bases removed from V and 2 bases from J, the gap between germline ends came to 12 bases. The CDR3 has 14 amino acids. CDR3 in DNA: TGTGCCAGCAGCCGGCAACAAGAACAAGAGACCCAGTACTTC. Translating it yields CASSRQQEQETQYF.

This chain uses TRBV9 with TRBJ2-5; D tentatively fits TRBD1 or TRBD2 (5 bases each). The CDR3 contains 13 residues. Germline V gene lookup returns CDR1 SGDLS and CDR2 YYNGEE. Deletions cut 4 bases from V and 5 bases from J, with 12 bases between. The CDR3 coding sequence is TGTGCCAGCAGCCCAGAAGGGGACGAGACCCAGTACTTC. Encoded protein: CASSPEGDETQYF.

The chain joins TRBV29-1 to TRBJ1-1; 7 bases agree with TRBD1. The CDR3 contains 12 residues. J lost 1 base, V lost 8 bases, and 4 bases had no gene match. CDR1 SQVTM and CDR2 ANQGSEA come from the germline V gene. The CDR3 DNA sequence: TGCAGCTACGGGGACAGGAACACTGAAGCTTTCTTT. Translated: CSYGDRNTEAFF.

The J gene is TRBJ2-7, the V gene TRBV9, with a weak D call TRBD1 (6 bases). The DNA end is a closer match to TRBJ2-1, so the J assignment may be wrong. The germline V gene encodes CDR1 SGDLS and CDR2 YYNGEE. The length of the CDR3 is 15 residues. The CDR3 protein is CASSPNPAQGWEQFF. The CDR3 DNA is TGTGCCAGCAGCCCAAACCCCGCACAGGGCTGGGAGCAGTTCTTC.

The V call is TRBV7-3, the J call TRBJ1-4; TRBD1 might be the D (6 bases). V lost 5 bases to trimming and J lost 1 base, with 11 bases between them. This CDR3 has 15 amino acids. Germline V CDR1 and CDR2: SGHTA, FQGTGA. CDR3 sequence reads: CASSPDRITNEKLFF. The CDR3, as DNA: TGTGCCAGCAGCCCTGACAGGATAACTAATGAAAAACTGTTTTTT.

The table lists this clonotype with a few counts. The chain carries TRBV3-1 and TRBJ1-1; D gene uncertain. This CDR3 contains 15 residues. Germline CDR1 LGHDT, CDR2 YNNKEL (reference sequence). The ends were cut back, 8 bases at V and 1 base at J, with 17 bases in the middle. CDR3 residues: CASSTGGNANTEAFF. Written as DNA, the CDR3 is TGTGCCAGCTCAACCGGAGGTAACGCGAACACTGAAGCTTTCTTT.

The CDR3 bases are TGTGCCAGCAGCGGACTTAGTAGACCAGATACGCAGTATTTT. Amino acids: CASSGLSRPDTQYF. The V and J genes are TRBV7-9 and TRBJ2-3, with TRBD2 as a possible D gene (5 bases). V shed 5 bases and J shed 4 bases, with 13 bases lying between them. The germline V gene has CDR1 SEHNR and CDR2 FQNEAQ (reference sequence). This CDR3 is 14 amino acids long. The complete variable domain, with remaining parts taken from reference TRBV7-9 and TRBJ2-3, reads DTGVSQNPRHKITKRGQNVTFRCDPISEHNRLYWYRQTLGQGPEFLTYFQNEAQLEKSRLLSDRFSAERPKGSFSTLEIQRTEQGDSAMYLCASSGLSRPDTQYFGPGTRLTVL.

Worth noting for this clonotype: A much larger clone lies a single base off, so this may be a read error. J is TRBJ2-7 and V is TRBV6-4, with D maybe TRBD2 (5 bases). Germline loops: CDR1 MRHNA, CDR2 SNTAGT. The CDR3 is made up of 15 amino acids. CDR3 region: CAISYSQDSTYEQYF. CDR3 coding DNA: TGTGCCATCAGTTACTCCCAGGACTCCACCTACGAGCAGTACTTC.

The chain recombines TRBV2 with TRBJ1-2, with TRBD2 as a possible D gene (6 bases). The J call is in doubt because the DNA end fits TRBJ2-1 better. Germline V CDR1 and CDR2: SNHLY, FYNNEI. The CDR3 has 13 amino acids. Here the CDR3 DNA reads TGTGCCAGCAGTTTCCTAGCGAGGGATGAGCAGTTCTTC. Translated: CASSFLARDEQFF.

At least ten counts were recorded for this clonotype. The rearrangement joins TRBV5-1 to TRBJ1-3; D is ambiguous. Germline V gene data show CDR1 as SGHRS and CDR2 as YFSETQ. This CDR3 region has 15 residues. Trimming cost V 1 base and J 2 bases, with 10 bases left between them. This CDR3 is CASSLLIGAGNTIYF. The CDR3 nucleotides are TGCGCCAGCAGCTTGCTCATTGGAGCTGGAAACACCATATATTTT.

This chain uses TRBV11-1 with TRBJ2-7, with 10 bases identical to TRBD2. The length of the CDR3 is 15 residues. Germline V CDR1 and CDR2: SGHAT, FQDESV (reference sequence). The J segment lost 7 bases and the V segment lost 5 bases, leaving 11 bases of the junction unmatched. CDR3 sequence: CASSLQASGGGEQYF. The CDR3 DNA sequence: TGTGCCAGCAGCCTACAGGCCAGCGGGGGGGGTGAGCAGTACTTC.

In its sample, this clonotype was seen many times. V usage is TRBV5-1 and J usage is TRBJ1-1; unclear D gene. Per the germline V gene, CDR1 is SGHRS and CDR2 is YFSETQ. V was cut by 0 bases and J by 1 base, with 7 bases left in between. The CDR3 is 14 amino acids. CDR3 loop: CASSLDGSNTEAFF. CDR3 nucleotide sequence: TGCGCCAGCAGCTTGGATGGATCGAACACTGAAGCTTTCTTT.